This T cell receptor (beta chain) was recovered during a study of control samples from healthy donors and cancer patients. Data came from immunoSEQ multiplex PCR; TCRdb stores just in-frame clones and leaves some out. The sample lists roughly 450,000 clones, around 90% occurring once. In germline, CDR1 is KGHSH, CDR2 LQKENI. The CDR3 is 16 residues long. The V end was cut by 5 bases, the J end by 0 bases, with 14 bases between. The chain combines TRBV18 with TRBJ1-3, with D possibly matching TRBD1 (5 bases). The sequenced sample was PBMCs. This TCR derives from a man aged 40-50 years with head and neck cancer. The DNA for the CDR3 is TGTGCCAGCTCATCGGGACGGACGAACTCTGGAAACACCATATATTTT. Translating it yields CASSSGRTNSGNTIYF. Full variable domain (remainder filled in from reference TRBV18 and TRBJ1-3): NAGVMQNPRHLVRRRGQEARLRCSPMKGHSHVYWYRQLPEEGLKFMVYLQKENIIDESGMPKERFSAEFPKEGPSILRIQQVVRGDSAAYFCASSSGRTNSGNTIYFGEGSWLTVV.